This TCR beta chain was captured in a study of T cells after yellow fever vaccination. Notes on the study in general: Weaker, the secondary response had a peak occurring faster, on day 5 versus 15. Clonotype sharing between CD4 and CD8 compartments was small.

UMIs were added to TCR cDNA along with a universal primer site when it was made by 5'RACE template switching. TCRdb recomputed calls from the 5' RACE reads with MiXCR, one row per CDR3 protein. The sample has 620,000 or so distinct CDR3 sequences, about a sixth seen once; the top ten hold approximately 15%. The CDR3 totals 15 residues. V gave up 1 base and J gave up 5 bases, with 14 bases separating them. The V gene's germline CDR1 is SGHRS and CDR2 YFSETQ. Of note for this clonotype: The antigen remains unidentified.

The sequenced sample was PBMCs, obtained around 5 days after the first yellow fever vaccination. This clonotype originated in a young man who received the YFV17D yellow fever vaccine. The chain combines TRBV5-1 with TRBJ2-3; a weak D match, TRBD2 (7 bases). The CDR3 bases are TGCGCCAGCAGCTTGCAGGCGGGGGCTGGAGATACGCAGTATTTT. Protein product: CASSLQAGAGDTQYF.